This T cell receptor beta chain was sequenced during a study of blood T cell repertoires in COVID-19. Study context: The United States, Italy and Spain supplied acute and convalescent COVID-19 samples.

Germline CDR1 and CDR2: MDHEN and SYDVKM. Deletions cut 4 bases from V and 2 bases from J, with 11 bases between. CDR3 length: 14 amino acids. Original methodology: How many nucleated cells were present was estimated from reference gene primer amplification. Only in-frame clones appear in the TCRdb table, and some are missing; sequencing was by immunoSEQ multiplex PCR. V and J calls and clone size follow that table, whereas D and trimming were derived from the DNA. The sample includes about 50,000 clones, roughly 90% of them seen just once. This clone was seen just once. Material: peripheral blood. This sequence joins TRBV28 and TRBJ1-2, with a tentative D call TRBD1 (6 bases). The clonotype comes from a human donor in a cohort sampled during active COVID-19. The CDR3 sequence: CASSSGTSNYGYTF. The CDR3 DNA reads TGTGCCAGCAGTTCTGGGACATCGAACTATGGCTACACCTTC.